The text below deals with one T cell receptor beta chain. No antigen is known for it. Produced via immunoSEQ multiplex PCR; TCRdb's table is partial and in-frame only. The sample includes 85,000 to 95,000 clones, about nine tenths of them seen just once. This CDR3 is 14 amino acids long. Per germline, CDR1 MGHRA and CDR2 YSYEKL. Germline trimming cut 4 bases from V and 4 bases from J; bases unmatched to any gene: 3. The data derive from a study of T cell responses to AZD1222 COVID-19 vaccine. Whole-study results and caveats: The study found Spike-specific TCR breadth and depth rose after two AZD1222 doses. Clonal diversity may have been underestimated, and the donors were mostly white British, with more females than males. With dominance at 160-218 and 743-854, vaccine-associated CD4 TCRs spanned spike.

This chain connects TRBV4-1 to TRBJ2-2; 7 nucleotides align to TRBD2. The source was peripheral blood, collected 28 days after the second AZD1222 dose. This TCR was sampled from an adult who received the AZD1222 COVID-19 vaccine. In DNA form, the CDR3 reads TGCGCCAGCAGCCCCCGCGGGAGCACCGGGGAGCTGTTTTTT. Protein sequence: CASSPRGSTGELFF.